This T cell receptor beta chain originates from a study of cytomegalovirus exposure and HLA in healthy donors. From germline, CDR1 is LNHDA and CDR2 SQIVND (reference sequence). The CDR3 spans 13 residues. Trimming cost V 5 bases and J 8 bases, with 16 bases left between them. Both 60 Vbeta primers and 13 Jbeta primers went into the PCR. Produced via immunoSEQ multiplex PCR; TCRdb's table is partial and in-frame only. The table has about 180,000 clones, about 80% seen once; the top ten hold 1.4% to 1.5%. This clone was observed a handful of times. This TCR came from a woman aged 25 to 45 in good health and CMV-seropositive. The chain uses TRBV19 and TRBJ2-7, with D maybe TRBD1 (6 bases). Sequencing was done on a sample of PBMCs. The CDR3 bases are TGTGCCAGTAGTCCATCTCCGAGGGGGAAGCAGTACTTC. This translates into CASSPSPRGKQYF.